This T cell receptor beta chain was recovered during a study of CD8 T cells in ankylosing spondylitis (dated by TCRdb to about 2017). Regarding the research as a whole: To find TCR variants linked to disease, the study profiled T cell receptor beta repertoires in ankylosing spondylitis patients and healthy donors. The whole study cohort included some 100 healthy donors and about two dozen ankylosing spondylitis patients. Peripheral blood samples were taken, and synovial fluid was additionally collected from ankylosing spondylitis patients.

Reads for this sample came from an Illumina HiSeq 2500. Quantitative 5'-RACE with molecular barcodes was used to prepare TCR beta libraries. As for the authors' bioinformatics: A new computational method, built on a probabilistic model of VDJ rearrangement, was used to identify disease-linked TCR variants. TCRdb trimmed public reads at Q25 via fastp, called clones via MiXCR and kept in-frame beta chains. One record per CDR3 amino acid sequence lists the most common genes and DNA. TCRdb, not the original authors, processed these V and J calls. The sample profile shows approximately 400,000 distinct CDR3 sequences; approximately 17% of them were found once. The ten biggest clones cover approximately 0.97% of the sample. The V and J ends are trimmed by 2 bases and 0 bases, leaving 11 bases between them. Spanning cysteine to phenylalanine, the CDR3 consists of 15 amino acids. The kept DNA is CDR3 alone, 45 bases in frame from the first base. The germline V gene provides CDR1 MDHEN and CDR2 SYDVKM.

This clonotype was seen ten or more times. Its binding antigen is unknown. Within one base of it there is no much larger clone, and no base qualities were kept. Broader findings and caveats from the paper: Some motif variants had previously been reported in the synovial fluid and blood of reactive arthritis patients, which suggests shared mechanisms of disease initiation. Blood from ankylosing spondylitis patients appeared to be characterized by a TCR beta motif composed of roughly eight highly homologous amino acid variants. The disease-linked clones showed a CD8+ phenotype and occurred at relatively low frequencies in peripheral blood. According to the report, matched synovial fluid samples from ankylosing spondylitis patients were significantly enriched for the disease-linked clones.

Sequencing was carried out using blood, either unsorted or a sorted T cell fraction (not recorded which). The chain is assembled from TRBV28 and TRBJ2-7; no confident D gene assignment can be made. The clonotype comes from a male donor with ankylosing spondylitis. For the CDR3, the sequence is CASSLPPPNSYEQYF. The DNA sequence follows: TGTGCCAGCAGTTTACCCCCTCCGAACTCCTACGAGCAGTACTTC. The CDR3, completed at both ends by the reference TRBV28 and TRBJ2-7 genes, gives the full variable domain DVKVTQSSRYLVKRTGEKVFLECVQDMDHENMFWYRQDPGLGLRLIYFSYDVKMKEKGDIPEGYSVSREKKERFSLILESASTNQTSMYLCASSLPPPNSYEQYFGPGTRLTVT.